The 22 T cell receptor beta chains in this list originate from one sample, sequenced in a study of early T cells in non-severe SARS-CoV-2 infection. One entry per CDR3 protein, called by TCRdb with MiXCR from the 5' RACE reads. The sample consists of 80,000 or so distinct CDR3 sequences, around 10% of them appearing once. This material consisted of whole blood, taken at baseline. The receptors were sampled from an adult who was a healthcare worker with PCR-confirmed SARS-CoV-2 infection or an uninfected control (not recorded which).

The CDR3 bases are TGTGCCAGCAGTCAACGGGACAGGGTAGCCGATACGCAGTATTTT. Its protein is CASSQRDRVADTQYF. The J gene is TRBJ2-3, the V gene TRBV6-5; 9 positions match TRBD1. Trimming at V came to 5 bases and at J to 6 bases, leaving 9 bases not matched to a gene. This CDR3 comprises 15 residues. The V gene's germline CDR1 is MNHEY and CDR2 SVGAGI.

A few counts support this clonotype. This chain joins TRBV28 and TRBJ2-1; D is perhaps TRBD1 or TRBD2 (6 bases each). V dropped 4 bases and J dropped 5 bases, with 21 bases sitting between them. This CDR3 is 17 amino acids long. Germline CDR1 reads MDHEN; CDR2 reads SYDVKM. The CDR3 DNA follows: TGTGCCAGCAGTTCCGCCCAAACAGGGAGGAAAGACAATGAGCAGTTCTTC. This encodes CASSSAQTGRKDNEQFF.

This clonotype was seen ten or more times. The chain employs TRBV29-1 and TRBJ2-7, with 7 positions matching TRBD1. V shed 4 bases and J 6 bases; nucleotides not matched to a gene: 9. The germline V gene has CDR1 SQVTM and CDR2 ANQGSEA. The CDR3 contains 13 residues. This CDR3 is CSVGGGSYGEQYF. The DNA for the CDR3 is TGCAGCGTTGGAGGGGGCTCATATGGCGAGCAGTACTTC.

This clonotype has ten or more counts. The CDR3 coding sequence is TGTGCCAGCTCAGAAGGTAGCGGGGGAACCAAAAACATTCAGTACTTC. This codes for CASSEGSGGTKNIQYF. V usage is TRBV18 and J usage is TRBJ2-4, with 9 positions matching TRBD2. Germline CDR1 is KGHSH and CDR2 is LQKENI. V shed 5 bases, J shed 2 bases, and the junction held 7 bases outside the gene matches. The CDR3 is 16 residues long.

This clonotype was picked up a small number of times. V usage is TRBV7-2 and J usage is TRBJ1-1; D perhaps matches TRBD1 (5 bases). CDR1 SGHTA and CDR2 FQGNSA come from the germline V gene. The CDR3 has 14 residues. Trimming shortened V by 5 bases and J by 1 base, and 11 bases separated the two germline ends. The CDR3 loop is CASSRDRRNTEAFF. The CDR3 DNA follows: TGTGCCAGCAGCCGAGACAGAAGGAACACTGAAGCTTTCTTT.

This clonotype was counted a few times. This chain connects TRBV6-2 or TRBV6-3 to TRBJ1-1; D is undetermined. Germline assignment: CDR1 MNHEY and CDR2 SVGEGT. Trimming left V 7 bases short and J 1 base short, with 7 bases between. This CDR3 comprises 12 residues. The CDR3 protein is CASNDQNTEAFF. As DNA, the CDR3 is TGTGCCAGCAATGACCAGAACACTGAAGCTTTCTTT.

Only a few counts were recorded for this clonotype. The chain recombines TRBV25-1 with TRBJ2-5, with unresolved D. The CDR3 consists of 12 residues. The germline V gene encodes CDR1 MGHDK and CDR2 SYGVNS. Trimming stripped 10 bases from V and 0 bases from J, with 9 bases between. Written as DNA, the CDR3 is TGTGCCACTCAGCATGACCAAGAGACCCAGTACTTC. This translates into CATQHDQETQYF.

This chain connects TRBV4-1 to TRBJ2-1; TRBD2 matches at 8 bases. This CDR3 spans 14 amino acids. Losses at the gene ends were 1 base for V and 15 bases for J; bases not matched to a gene: 11. Germline V gene data show CDR1 as MGHRA and CDR2 as YSYEKL. The CDR3 bases are TGCGCCAGCAGCCAAGTCGCAGCGGGGGACCCCCGGTTCTTC. This codes for CASSQVAAGDPRFF.

This clonotype was observed many times. J is TRBJ2-2 and V is TRBV5-1, with D unresolved. The CDR3 consists of 14 residues. Trimming took off 0 bases at V and 1 base at J, with 4 bases between the two ends. Germline values: CDR1 SGHRS, CDR2 YFSETQ. Here the CDR3 DNA reads TGCGCCAGCAGCTTGGGACAGAACACCGGGGAGCTGTTTTTT. Its translation is CASSLGQNTGELFF.

This clonotype has just a few counts. The chain uses TRBV9 and TRBJ2-7; D gene ambiguous. V was pared by 0 bases and J by 2 bases, with 9 bases between. The germline V gene encodes CDR1 SGDLS and CDR2 YYNGEE. The CDR3 is 14 residues long. The CDR3 nucleotides read TGTGCCAGCAGCGTAGGGATAGGTGCCTACGAGCAGTACTTC. Its translation is CASSVGIGAYEQYF.

This clonotype showed up many times. The chain links TRBV5-1 to TRBJ2-1; 7 bases align to TRBD2. This CDR3 has 17 amino acids. The germline gives CDR1 SGHRS, CDR2 YFSETQ. The ends lost 2 bases at V and 0 bases at J; junction bases unmatched: 8. The DNA for the CDR3 is TGCGCCAGCAGCTTTGGTGGCGGGGGTGGCTCCTACAATGAGCAGTTCTTC. This sequence encodes CASSFGGGGGSYNEQFF.

This CDR3 reads CSVVASGYEQYF. The CDR3 coding sequence is TGCAGCGTTGTTGCTAGCGGTTACGAGCAGTACTTC. The chain links TRBV29-1 to TRBJ2-7; TRBD2 aligns across 7 bases. The J segment lost 4 bases and the V segment lost 4 bases, leaving 4 bases of the junction unmatched. CDR1 is SQVTM, CDR2 ANQGSEA, per germline. The CDR3 is made up of 12 amino acids.

This clonotype was recorded a few times. This chain connects TRBV6-2 or TRBV6-3 to TRBJ2-6, with unresolved D. CDR3 length: 13 amino acids. Trimming removed 8 bases from V and 1 base from J, with 6 bases in between. Germline CDR1 reads MNHEY; CDR2 reads SVGEGT. The CDR3 DNA is TGTGCCAGCCGCCCTTCTGGGGCCAACGTCCTGACTTTC. Its translation: CASRPSGANVLTF.

This chain links TRBV6-5 with TRBJ1-1; TRBD1 matches 7 bases. The germline V gene encodes CDR1 MNHEY and CDR2 SVGAGI. This CDR3 spans 16 amino acids. With V trimmed by 2 bases and J by 4 bases, 10 bases remained unmatched. Here the CDR3 reads CASSYTGTALGTEAFF. CDR3 coding DNA: TGTGCCAGCAGTTACACGGGGACAGCCCTTGGCACTGAAGCTTTCTTT.

This clonotype came up once. The rearrangement joins TRBV9 to TRBJ1-6; no clear D gene. The CDR3 has 13 residues. Germline lookup yields CDR1 SGDLS and CDR2 YYNGEE. V was pared by 1 base and J by 10 bases, with 9 bases between. The CDR3 is CASSVRESSPLHF. The CDR3 DNA sequence: TGTGCCAGCAGCGTAAGGGAAAGCTCACCCCTCCACTTT.

This clonotype came up many times. V and J are TRBV6-2 or TRBV6-3 and TRBJ2-1; D may be TRBD2 (5 bases). V lost 2 bases, J lost 6 bases, and 11 bases lay in between. This CDR3 comprises 14 residues. Germline values: CDR1 MNHEY, CDR2 SVGEGT. The CDR3 loop is CASSYVSAGNEQFF. The CDR3 DNA reads as TGTGCCAGCAGTTACGTGTCGGCGGGCAATGAGCAGTTCTTC.

This clonotype was observed a handful of times. The chain couples TRBV5-1 to TRBJ2-1; no clear D gene. The ends were cut back, 0 bases at V and 5 bases at J, with 12 bases in the middle. Germline-derived CDR1 and CDR2 are SGHRS and YFSETQ. There are 15 residues in the CDR3. The CDR3 sequence is CASSLALVANNEQFF. Written as DNA, the CDR3 is TGCGCCAGCAGCTTGGCTTTGGTCGCAAACAATGAGCAGTTCTTC.

This clonotype has just a few counts. The chain links TRBV12-3 or TRBV12-4 to TRBJ2-3, with 11 bases fitting TRBD2. This CDR3 has 16 amino acids. Trimming at V came to 5 bases and at J to 3 bases, leaving 7 bases not matched to a gene. The CDR3 DNA reads TGTGCCAGCAGTGGGGATGCTAGCGGGGGGACAGATACGCAGTATTTT. This translates into CASSGDASGGTDTQYF.

This clonotype was counted only a few times. The J gene is TRBJ2-2, the V gene TRBV6-2 or TRBV6-3; no clear D gene. Deletions cut 0 bases from V and 6 bases from J, with 11 bases between. The CDR3 has 15 residues. Germline CDR1 and CDR2: MNHEY and SVGEGT. The CDR3 DNA follows: TGTGCCAGCAGTTACTCGATAGGGTTGGCCGGGGAGCTGTTTTTT. It is translated as CASSYSIGLAGELFF.

This clonotype has at least ten counts. The chain links TRBV11-2 to TRBJ2-3, with 9 positions matching TRBD2. Germline-derived CDR1 and CDR2 are SGHAT and FQNNGV. The CDR3 length is 15 residues. After removal of 6 bases from V and 2 bases from J, the junction contained 6 bases not matched to a gene. As DNA, the CDR3 is TGTGCCAGCAGTTCTCTAGCGGGGATCACAGATACGCAGTATTTT. The encoded protein is CASSSLAGITDTQYF.

CDR3 loop: CASRDQSATYGYTF. The CDR3 DNA is TGTGCCAGCAGGGACCAGTCAGCAACCTATGGCTACACCTTC. The chain has TRBV12-3 or TRBV12-4 and TRBJ1-2; D is undetermined. With 6 bases removed from V and 4 bases from J, the gap between germline ends came to 15 bases. This CDR3 is 14 amino acids long.

This clonotype was counted only a few times. The chain has TRBV7-8 and TRBJ2-7; D may be TRBD2 (5 bases). The CDR3 loop spans 14 amino acids. With 4 bases removed from V and 1 base from J, the gap between germline ends came to 11 bases. Germline CDR1 is SGHVS and CDR2 is FQNEAQ. CDR3 DNA sequence: TGTGCCAGCAGCTGGGTGAGGGATTCCTACGAGCAGTACTTC. It specifies CASSWVRDSYEQYF.